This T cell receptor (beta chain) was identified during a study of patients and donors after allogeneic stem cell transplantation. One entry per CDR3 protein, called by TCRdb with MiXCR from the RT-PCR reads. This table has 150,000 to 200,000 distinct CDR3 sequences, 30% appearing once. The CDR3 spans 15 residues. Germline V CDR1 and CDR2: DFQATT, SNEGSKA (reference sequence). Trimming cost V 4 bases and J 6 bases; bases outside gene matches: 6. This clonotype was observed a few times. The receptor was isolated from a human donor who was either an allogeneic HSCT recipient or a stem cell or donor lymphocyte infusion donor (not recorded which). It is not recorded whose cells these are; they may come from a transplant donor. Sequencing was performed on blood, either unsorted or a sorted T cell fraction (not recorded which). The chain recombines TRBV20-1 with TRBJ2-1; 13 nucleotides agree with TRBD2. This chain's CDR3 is CSATLTSGRGNEQFF. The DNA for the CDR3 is TGCAGTGCTACTCTTACTAGCGGGAGGGGCAATGAGCAGTTCTTC.